A single sample is the source of the 28 T cell receptor beta chains below, sequenced in a study of T-cell reconstitution after alpha-beta-depleted transplantation in children (dated by TCRdb to 2016 to 2018). Libraries were prepared through PCR. Sequencing instrument: Illumina HiSeq 2500. To normalize quantification of the TCRbeta repertoire, the TCR libraries were built with molecular barcoding that relied on unique molecular identifiers. TCRdb reworked the public reads: Q25 trimming with fastp, MiXCR clone assembly, productive beta chains retained. Each CDR3 protein appears once, grouped with its most common genes and DNA. The sample has approximately 590,000 distinct CDR3 sequences on record, 10% of them singletons. The ten largest account for less than 5% of the sample. This specimen consisted of PBMCs from the stem cell graft donor, obtained from the stem cell graft. Source of these receptors: a human donor who donated a stem cell graft to a child with acute myeloid leukemia.

This clonotype was observed many times. The chain carries TRBV20-1 and TRBJ2-1; 7 bases fit TRBD1. The CDR3 has 17 residues. Germline V gene sequence: CDR1 DFQATT, CDR2 SNEGSKA (reference sequence). V gave up 0 bases and J gave up 4 bases; unmatched junction bases: 12. The DNA of the CDR3 is TGCAGTGCTAGAGAATGGCTGAGACAGGGCTTTTACAATGAGCAGTTCTTC. It yields the protein CSAREWLRQGFYNEQFF.

The chain combines TRBV21-1 with TRBJ1-4; the D call of TRBD1 is as the table states it, not checked on the DNA. TRBV21-1 corresponds to a pseudogene. The length of the CDR3 is 17 residues. This chain's CDR3 is CASSKAGDRCFHEKLFF. CDR3 bases: TGTGCCAGCAGCAAAGCAGGGGACAGGTGCTTTCATGAAAAACTGTTTTTT.

This clonotype was counted between two and nine times. The chain links TRBV28 to TRBJ1-2; D is uncertain. Trimming left V 4 bases short and J 8 bases short, with 11 bases between. The germline V gene encodes CDR1 MDHEN and CDR2 SYDVKM. CDR3 length equals 12 residues. The CDR3 DNA reads as TGTGCCAGCAGTTCCCCGGGGAGGGGCTACACCTTC. Amino acids: CASSSPGRGYTF.

A few counts support this clonotype. The chain recombines TRBV6-2 or TRBV6-3 with TRBJ1-4, with 9 positions matching TRBD1. The CDR3 runs 15 residues. V shed 6 bases and J 6 bases; nucleotides not matched to a gene: 8. Germline V CDR1 and CDR2: MNHEY, SVGEGT. CDR3 loop: CASSGGQGSYEKLFF. CDR3 nucleotides: TGTGCCAGCAGCGGCGGACAGGGGAGTTATGAAAAACTGTTTTTT.

This clonotype was detected a few times. The genes are TRBV15 and TRBJ2-7; D is possibly TRBD2 (5 bases). The germline V gene has CDR1 LNHNV and CDR2 YYDKDF (reference sequence). This CDR3 is built from 12 residues. V lost 5 bases and J lost 0, with 5 bases in between. The CDR3 spells CATSRGSYEQYF. DNA for the CDR3: TGTGCCACCAGCCGGGGCTCCTACGAGCAGTACTTC.

The rearrangement links TRBV20-1 to TRBJ1-5, with no clear D. Looked up from germline, CDR1 is DFQATT and CDR2 is SNEGSKA (reference sequence). V lost 4 bases to trimming and J lost 7 bases, with 17 bases between them. The CDR3 is 14 residues long. This CDR3 reads CSATAYGIGQPQHF. In nucleotides, the CDR3 is TGCAGTGCTACAGCATACGGGATAGGCCAGCCCCAGCATTTT.

This clonotype came up many times. This chain connects TRBV5-1 to TRBJ2-7, with a weak D call TRBD1 (5 bases). This CDR3 has 14 amino acids. V lost 3 bases and J 0 bases, leaving 10 bases between the germline ends. Germline V gives CDR1 SGHRS, CDR2 YFSETQ. The CDR3, as DNA: TGCGCCAGCAGCTCCAGGGCCGACTCCTACGAGCAGTACTTC. Translation gives CASSSRADSYEQYF.

This clonotype was detected ten times or more. This chain joins TRBV5-1 and TRBJ2-1; 11 bases match TRBD2. The J segment lost 4 bases and the V segment lost 6 bases, leaving 15 bases of the junction unmatched. The length of the CDR3 is 18 residues. The V gene's germline CDR1 is SGHRS and CDR2 YFSETQ. The CDR3, as DNA: TGCGCCAGCACCAATGGCGTGGCTAGCGGGGGGCGTTACAATGAGCAGTTCTTC. Encoded protein: CASTNGVASGGRYNEQFF.

This clonotype was seen a few times. The chain recombines TRBV3-1 with TRBJ2-5, with D possibly being TRBD2 (6 bases). Germline CDR1 is LGHDT and CDR2 is YNNKEL (reference sequence). Deletions cut 4 bases from V and 4 bases from J, with 13 bases between. This CDR3 region has 14 residues. CDR3 nucleotides: TGTGCCAGCAGCCCCGGGAGTGGACGAGAGACCCAGTACTTC. Protein: CASSPGSGRETQYF.

There are many counts of this clonotype. This chain links TRBV7-2 with TRBJ2-2; no clear D. The CDR3 spans 15 residues. Germline values: CDR1 SGHTA, CDR2 FQGNSA. V was clipped by 5 bases and J by 6 bases, with 16 bases between them. The chain's CDR3 is CASSLERALAGELFF. The CDR3 bases are TGTGCCAGCAGCCTGGAGCGAGCTCTAGCCGGGGAGCTGTTTTTT.

The gene calls are TRBV20-1 and TRBJ2-5; the D gene is possibly TRBD1 (6 bases). The CDR3 is 15 residues long. Trimming took off 5 bases at V and 2 bases at J, with 18 bases between the two ends. Germline-derived CDR1 and CDR2 are DFQATT and SNEGSKA (reference sequence). The CDR3 loop is CSAEPGTQIQETQYF. As DNA, the CDR3 is TGCAGTGCTGAGCCCGGGACACAAATTCAAGAGACCCAGTACTTC.

This clonotype was counted many times. This rearrangement joins TRBV28 to TRBJ2-5; 9 nucleotides match TRBD1. This CDR3 is built from 14 residues. V shed 4 bases, J shed 9 bases, and the junction held 9 bases outside the gene matches. In germline, CDR1 is MDHEN, CDR2 SYDVKM. CDR3 in amino acids: CASSSLGQGRAQYF. CDR3 DNA: TGTGCCAGCAGTTCCTTGGGACAGGGAAGGGCCCAGTACTTC.

The rearrangement uses TRBV29-1 and TRBJ2-1; 9 nucleotides agree with TRBD2. Germline values: CDR1 SQVTM, CDR2 ANQGSEA. This CDR3 is 12 amino acids long. Trimming took 7 bases from V and 12 from J; bases not matched to a gene: 10. CDR3 nucleotide sequence: TGCAGCGGATTTAGCGGGAGTATAAGGCAGTTCTTC. It is translated as CSGFSGSIRQFF.

The chain links TRBV20-1 to TRBJ2-3, with TRBD2 identical over 11 bases. CDR3 length: 16 amino acids. Germline assignment: CDR1 DFQATT and CDR2 SNEGSKA (reference sequence). V lost 2 bases, J lost 6 bases, and 10 bases stayed unmatched. The CDR3 loop reads CSARSRVAGGYDTQYF. CDR3 in DNA: TGCAGTGCTAGAAGTAGGGTAGCGGGAGGGTACGATACGCAGTATTTT.

There are many counts of this clonotype. The chain combines TRBV6-4 with TRBJ2-3; D not resolved. This CDR3 spans 13 amino acids. CDR1 is MRHNA and CDR2 is SNTAGT in the germline V gene. V dropped 8 bases and J dropped 6 bases, with 15 bases sitting between them. The CDR3 nucleotides are TGTGCCAGCTCATCGCTATCGTCGGATACGCAGTATTTT. Translation: CASSSLSSDTQYF.

The chain links TRBV20-1 to TRBJ2-3; no firm D call. CDR1 is DFQATT and CDR2 is SNEGSKA in the germline V gene (reference sequence). This CDR3 comprises 13 residues. V was pared by 3 bases and J by 5 bases, with 12 bases between. This CDR3 reads CSARSSFEDTQYF. As DNA, the CDR3 is TGCAGTGCTAGGAGTTCTTTCGAAGATACGCAGTATTTT.

This clonotype was seen repeatedly, ten times or more. V usage is TRBV6-5 and J usage is TRBJ1-1, with D hard to call. The CDR3 has 13 residues. Germline V gene sequence: CDR1 MNHEY, CDR2 SVGAGI. Deletions cut 2 bases from V and 6 bases from J, with 10 bases between. The CDR3 loop reads CASSYRIGAEAFF. CDR3 DNA sequence: TGTGCCAGCAGTTACCGGATTGGGGCTGAAGCTTTCTTT.

The CDR3 DNA reads as TGTGCCAGCAGCCTCTTCAGGACAGATAGCAATCAGCCCCAGCATTTT. It yields the protein CASSLFRTDSNQPQHF. The chain uses TRBV11-2 and TRBJ1-5, with D perhaps TRBD1 (6 bases). Trimming shortened V by 5 bases and J by 0 bases, and 14 bases separated the two germline ends. From germline, CDR1 is SGHAT and CDR2 FQNNGV. This CDR3 region has 16 residues.

This clonotype was counted many times. The chain combines TRBV6-2 or TRBV6-3 with TRBJ2-1; 11 bases are a match to TRBD2. Germline trimming cut 5 bases from V and 8 bases from J; bases unmatched to any gene: 2. The germline V gene has CDR1 MNHEY and CDR2 SVGEGT. The CDR3 length is 13 residues. The CDR3: CASSPSGRYEQFF. The CDR3 DNA sequence: TGTGCCAGCAGTCCTAGCGGGAGGTATGAGCAGTTCTTC.

Only one count was recorded for this clonotype. The chain combines TRBV18 with TRBJ2-1, with D maybe TRBD1 (6 bases). This CDR3 has 15 amino acids. Germline V CDR1 and CDR2: KGHSH, LQKENI. Trimming removed 3 bases at V and 9 bases at J, with 18 bases between. DNA for the CDR3: TGTGCCAGCTCACCTGGGGGCAACAGGGATCGTGAGCAGTTCTTC. Its translation: CASSPGGNRDREQFF. Filled out from reference TRBV18 and TRBJ2-1, the complete variable domain reads NAGVMQNPRHLVRRRGQEARLRCSPMKGHSHVYWYRQLPEEGLKFMVYLQKENIIDESGMPKERFSAEFPKEGPSILRIQQVVRGDSAAYFCASSPGGNRDREQFFGPGTRLTVL.

This clonotype has a count of ten or more. CDR3 amino acids: CSARGEAPQWGQFF. The CDR3 DNA reads as TGCAGTGCTAGAGGCGAGGCACCACAATGGGGGCAGTTCTTC. This chain connects TRBV20-1 to TRBJ2-1; no definite D call. The CDR3 sequence is 14 residues long. V was cut by 1 base and J by 12 bases, with 19 bases left in between. Germline lookup yields CDR1 DFQATT and CDR2 SNEGSKA (reference sequence).

The V call is TRBV28, the J call TRBJ2-7; D unclear. CDR1 and CDR2 (germline): MDHEN, SYDVKM. The CDR3 length is 12 residues. V lost 5 bases and J 5 bases, leaving 10 bases between the germline ends. The CDR3 region is CASSQVPNEQYF. The DNA for the CDR3 is TGTGCCAGCAGTCAGGTCCCGAACGAGCAGTACTTC.

The gene calls are TRBV7-2 and TRBJ2-3; 8 positions agree with TRBD2. V lost 2 bases, J lost 1 base, and 26 bases stayed unmatched. Germline V gene data show CDR1 as SGHTA and CDR2 as FQGNSA. This CDR3 comprises 23 residues. The CDR3 coding sequence is TGTGCCAGCAGCTTATGGCCCCCCCCGTCCACCTTAAAACTAGCGGACGGCACAGATACGCAGTATTTT. Translation gives CASSLWPPPSTLKLADGTDTQYF.

This clonotype was seen repeatedly, ten times or more. This chain uses TRBV3-1 with TRBJ2-2; a possible D gene is TRBD2 (5 bases). The germline V and J ends were trimmed by 1 base and 5 bases, with 14 bases remaining between them. CDR3 length: 16 residues. Germline CDR1 and CDR2: LGHDT and YNNKEL (reference sequence). CDR3 residues: CASSQGPTRVTGELFF. The CDR3 DNA follows: TGTGCCAGCAGCCAAGGACCCACTAGAGTTACCGGGGAGCTGTTTTTT.

With regard to this clonotype: At one end the junction does not follow the germline gene, possibly because of a read error. As DNA, the CDR3 is TGTGCCATCAGGGAGTTGAGCTCCTACAATGAGCAGTTCTTC. Its translation is CAIRELSSYNEQFF. The V call is TRBV10-3, the J call TRBJ2-1; D uncertain. The CDR3 totals 14 residues. CDR1 is ENHRY, CDR2 SYGVKD, per germline.

This clonotype showed up many times. This chain uses TRBV20-1 with TRBJ2-7; D remains ambiguous. CDR1 DFQATT and CDR2 SNEGSKA come from the germline V gene (reference sequence). CDR3 length: 14 amino acids. V lost 7 bases, J lost 0 bases, and 16 bases lay in between. The DNA for the CDR3 is TGCAGTGTGAGTCTTAGAGCGAGCTCCTACGAGCAGTACTTC. Translating it yields CSVSLRASSYEQYF.

Of note for this clonotype: Given a much more abundant clone one base away, this may be a read error. The rearrangement uses TRBV20-1 and TRBJ1-1, with unresolved D. Trimming removed 0 bases at V and 1 base at J, with 3 bases between. The CDR3 contains 12 residues. Per germline, CDR1 DFQATT and CDR2 SNEGSKA (reference sequence). CDR3 amino acids: CSARDPNTEAFF. The CDR3 DNA sequence: TGCAGTGCTAGAGATCCGAACACTGAAGCTTTCTTT.

This chain uses TRBV6-1 with TRBJ1-3; D uncertain. The CDR3 has 16 amino acids. Trimming took off 3 bases at V and 0 bases at J, with 12 bases between the two ends. The germline V gene has CDR1 MNHNS and CDR2 SASEGT. CDR3 coding DNA: TGTGCCAGCAGTGACACCGACCCACGCTCTGGAAACACCATATATTTT. Its protein product is CASSDTDPRSGNTIYF.